The entry below describes one T cell receptor beta chain. Antigen unknown. Generated by immunoSEQ multiplex PCR, the TCRdb table keeps only in-frame clones and is missing some. This sample yields tens of thousands of clones, of which approximately 97% are seen a single time; 2% to 2.5% belongs to the top ten. This record belongs to a study of cytomegalovirus exposure and HLA in healthy donors. The V end lost 3 bases, the J end lost 0 bases, and 12 bases lay between the germline ends. The CDR3 extends over 15 amino acids. Germline-derived CDR1 and CDR2 are SGDLS and YYNGEE. Regarding the study as a whole: The authors enumerated around 150 TCR beta chains as linked to cytomegalovirus.

This TCR was sampled from a man younger than 35 in good health and CMV-seronegative. Sequenced sample: PBMCs. The rearrangement joins TRBV9 to TRBJ1-1; possibly TRBD1 for D (5 bases). The CDR3 DNA sequence: TGTGCCAGCAGCGCCGTCCAGGGCGTGAACACTGAAGCTTTCTTT. This codes for CASSAVQGVNTEAFF. Drawing the rest from reference TRBV9 and TRBJ1-1, the complete variable domain is DSGVTQTPKHLITATGQRVTLRCSPRSGDLSVYWYQQSLDQGLQFLIQYYNGEERAKGNILERFSAQQFPDLHSELNLSSLELGDSALYFCASSAVQGVNTEAFFGQGTRLTVV.